This T cell receptor (beta chain) was sequenced in a study of blood T cell repertoires in COVID-19. For the study at large: The United States, Italy and Spain supplied acute and convalescent COVID-19 samples. T cells, B-cell-depleted T cells, or PBMCs supplied cDNA or gDNA.

Germline-derived CDR1 and CDR2 are SEHNR and FQNEAQ (reference sequence). The V end lost 5 bases, the J end lost 3 bases, and 14 bases lay between the germline ends. The CDR3 has 15 amino acids. Using immunoSEQ multiplex PCR, the repertoire was profiled, and TCRdb retains in-frame clones only, with some absent. Of under 250,000 clones listed, about nine tenths were seen once; the top ten hold under 2%. This sequence originates from a woman aged 55 to 70 who had recovered from COVID-19. The sample comprised peripheral blood. This chain connects TRBV7-9 to TRBJ1-5; the D is unclear. In DNA, the CDR3 is TGTGCCAGCAGCCCAGCGGGCGGACCCAATCAGCCCCAGCATTTT. This translates into CASSPAGGPNQPQHF.